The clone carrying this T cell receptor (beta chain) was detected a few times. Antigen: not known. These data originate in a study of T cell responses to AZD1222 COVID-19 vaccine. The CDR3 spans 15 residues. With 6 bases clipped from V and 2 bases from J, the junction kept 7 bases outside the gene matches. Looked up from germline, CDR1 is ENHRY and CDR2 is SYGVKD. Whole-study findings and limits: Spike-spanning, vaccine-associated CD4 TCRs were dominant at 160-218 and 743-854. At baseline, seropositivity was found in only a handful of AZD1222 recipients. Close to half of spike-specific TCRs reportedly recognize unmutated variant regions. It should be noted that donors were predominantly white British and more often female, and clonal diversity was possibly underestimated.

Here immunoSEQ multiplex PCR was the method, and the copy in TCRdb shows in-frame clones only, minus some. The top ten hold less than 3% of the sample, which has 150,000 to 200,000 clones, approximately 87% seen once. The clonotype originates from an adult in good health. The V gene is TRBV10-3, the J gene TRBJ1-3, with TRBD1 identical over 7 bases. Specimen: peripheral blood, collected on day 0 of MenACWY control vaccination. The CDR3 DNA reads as TGTGCCATCAGGGACACAGGGGACACTGGAAACACCATATATTTT. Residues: CAIRDTGDTGNTIYF.